This T cell receptor (beta chain) was sequenced during a study of blood T cell repertoires in COVID-19. Study as a whole: There were acute and convalescent COVID-19 samples, and they came from the United States, Italy and Spain. T cells, B-cell-depleted T cells, or PBMCs provided the cDNA or gDNA that served as material.

The ends were cut back, 1 base at V and 5 bases at J, with 8 bases in the middle. CDR3 length: 14 amino acids. Germline V gives CDR1 SEHNR, CDR2 FQNEAQ (reference sequence). The authors' processing: Estimation of nucleated cell counts was performed using reference gene primer amplification. Here immunoSEQ multiplex PCR was the method, and the copy in TCRdb shows in-frame clones only, minus some. Clone size and the V and J calls come from that table; the DNA yielded D and trimming. The sample has roughly 260,000 clones, approximately 89% seen once; the top ten hold around 10%. Sequencing was carried out using peripheral blood. This TCR derives from a man aged 35 to 55 who had recovered from COVID-19. The chain has TRBV7-9 and TRBJ1-4, with D tentatively TRBD1 (5 bases). The CDR3 DNA is TGTGCCAGCAGCTTAGGACAGCCCAATGAAAAACTGTTTTTT. It translates to CASSLGQPNEKLFF.